This T cell receptor beta chain was documented in a study of blood T cell repertoires in COVID-19. Study context: From the United States, Italy and Spain came samples of acute and convalescent COVID-19.

This CDR3 has 17 residues. Per germline, CDR1 SEHNR and CDR2 FQNEAQ (reference sequence). Losses at the gene ends were 3 bases for V and 4 bases for J; bases not matched to a gene: 14. Original processing notes: Reference gene primers were amplified, and this amplification served to estimate nucleated cell counts. Profiling relied on immunoSEQ multiplex PCR, and the TCRdb table lists in-frame clones only, not all of them. V and J calls and clone size are those listed in that table; D and trimming were worked out from the DNA. Of around 220,000 clones in the sample, around 90% were seen once. This chain connects TRBV7-9 to TRBJ2-5, with 7 bases matching TRBD2. The TCR originated in a man younger than 35 with active or convalescent COVID-19. The specimen was peripheral blood. The CDR3 is CASSLPSSGPQAETQYF. The CDR3 coding sequence is TGTGCCAGCAGCTTGCCTTCTAGCGGTCCTCAGGCAGAGACCCAGTACTTC.